This T cell receptor (beta chain) stems from a study of shared clonotypes between healthy human individuals. The study, taken as a whole, reports: Naive subsets tended to show greater estimated richness than memory subsets.

CDR1 is MRHNA, CDR2 SNTAGT, per germline. V lost 3 bases and J lost 5, with 10 bases in between. This CDR3 spans 14 amino acids. Sorted subsets were amplified in replicate PCRs using around 220 ng DNA, some 31,000 T cell genomes. The data were produced by immunoSEQ multiplex PCR, yet TCRdb's version contains in-frame clones alone and is incomplete. The sample lists approximately 2,300,000 clones, roughly 90% occurring once. Of note for this clone: The antigen remains unidentified.

Division of CD4+ cells produced a CD45RA+ naive subset and a CD45RA-negative memory subset. The sequence derives from a man aged 18 to 29 in good health. Some clones in this sample may be carry-over from other donors' samples. Sequenced material: naive CD4+ T cells from PBMCs. Subset described: CD45RA+ positively selected. The rearrangement links TRBV6-4 to TRBJ2-2, with D possibly matching TRBD1 (5 bases). CDR3 loop: CASSEFRETGELFF. The DNA of the CDR3 is TGTGCCAGCAGTGAATTCAGGGAAACCGGGGAGCTGTTTTTT.